This T cell receptor (beta chain) was sequenced in a study of blood T cell repertoires in COVID-19. CDR3 length equals 18 residues. Looked up from germline, CDR1 is SGHTA and CDR2 is FQGTGA. V was cut by 3 bases and J by 4 bases, with 21 bases left in between. Sequenced by immunoSEQ multiplex PCR; TCRdb stores in-frame clones only, minus some. The data hold 250,000 to 350,000 clones, with approximately 90% observed a single time. The V gene is TRBV7-3, the J gene TRBJ2-2; D perhaps matches TRBD2 (7 bases). The receptor was derived from a woman aged 45-65 years who had recovered from COVID-19. Input material: PBMCs or T cells enriched from blood (not recorded which). CDR3 loop: CASSFSGGPTPSTGELFF. The CDR3 nucleotides read TGTGCCAGCAGCTTTTCCGGGGGGCCCACCCCCAGCACCGGGGAGCTGTTTTTT. The entire variable domain, with the rest obtained from reference TRBV7-3 and TRBJ2-2, is as follows: GAGVSQTPSNKVTEKGKYVELRCDPISGHTALYWYRQSLGQGPEFLIYFQGTGAADDSGLPNDRFFAVRPEGSVSTLKIQRTERGDSAVYLCASSFSGGPTPSTGELFFGEGSRLTVL.